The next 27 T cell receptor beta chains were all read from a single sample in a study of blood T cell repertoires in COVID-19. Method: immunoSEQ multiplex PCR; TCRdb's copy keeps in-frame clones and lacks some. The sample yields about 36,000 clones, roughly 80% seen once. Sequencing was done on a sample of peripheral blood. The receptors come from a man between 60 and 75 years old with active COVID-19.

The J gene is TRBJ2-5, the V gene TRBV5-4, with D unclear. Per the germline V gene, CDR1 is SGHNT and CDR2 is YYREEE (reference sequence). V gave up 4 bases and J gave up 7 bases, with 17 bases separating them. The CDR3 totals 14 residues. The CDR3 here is CASSPNAGPGTQYF. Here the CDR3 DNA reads TGTGCCAGCAGCCCGAATGCTGGCCCGGGGACCCAGTACTTC.

In DNA form, the CDR3 reads TGTGCCAGCAGCCCACCCCCAGGCAGGGCCAACTATGGCTACACCTTC. This sequence encodes CASSPPPGRANYGYTF. J is TRBJ1-2 and V is TRBV5-6; perhaps TRBD1 as D (5 bases). The V gene lost 4 bases and the J gene lost 2 bases, with 18 bases spanning the gap. Germline CDR1 reads SGHDT; CDR2 reads YYEEEE. CDR3 length: 16 residues.

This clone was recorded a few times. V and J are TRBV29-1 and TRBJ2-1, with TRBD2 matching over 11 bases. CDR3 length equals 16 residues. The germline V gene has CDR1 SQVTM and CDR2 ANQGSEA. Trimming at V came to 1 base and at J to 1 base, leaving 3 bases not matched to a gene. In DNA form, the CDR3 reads TGCAGCGTTGAAGCACTAGCGGGAGTATCCTACAATGAGCAGTTCTTC. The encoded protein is CSVEALAGVSYNEQFF.

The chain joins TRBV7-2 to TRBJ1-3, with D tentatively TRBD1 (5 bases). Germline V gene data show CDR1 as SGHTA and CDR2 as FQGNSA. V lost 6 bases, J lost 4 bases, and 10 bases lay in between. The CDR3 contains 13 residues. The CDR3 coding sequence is TGTGCCAGCAGTCCAGGGTGGGGAAACACCATATATTTT. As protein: CASSPGWGNTIYF. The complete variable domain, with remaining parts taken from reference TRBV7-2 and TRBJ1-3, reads GAGVSQSPSNKVTEKGKDVELRCDPISGHTALYWYRQSLGQGLEFLIYFQGNSAPDKSGLPSDRFSAERTGGSVSTLTIQRTQQEDSAVYLCASSPGWGNTIYFGEGSWLTVV.

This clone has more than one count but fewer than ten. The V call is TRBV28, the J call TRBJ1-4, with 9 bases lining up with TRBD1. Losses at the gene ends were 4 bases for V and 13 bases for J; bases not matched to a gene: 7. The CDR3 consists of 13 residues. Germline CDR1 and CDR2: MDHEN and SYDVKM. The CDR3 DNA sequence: TGTGCCAGCAGTTGGTTACAGGGGGCTTCACTGTTTTTT. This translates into CASSWLQGASLFF. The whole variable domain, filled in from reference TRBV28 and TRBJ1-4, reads DVKVTQSSRYLVKRTGEKVFLECVQDMDHENMFWYRQDPGLGLRLIYFSYDVKMKEKGDIPEGYSVSREKKERFSLILESASTNQTSMYLCASSWLQGASLFFGSGTQLSVL.

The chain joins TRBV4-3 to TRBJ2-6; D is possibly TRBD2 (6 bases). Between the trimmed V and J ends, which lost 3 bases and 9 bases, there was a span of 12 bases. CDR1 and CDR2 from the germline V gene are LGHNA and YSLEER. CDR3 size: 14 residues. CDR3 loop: CASSQRLDNNVLTF. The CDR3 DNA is TGCGCCAGCAGCCAGAGACTAGATAACAACGTCCTGACTTTC.

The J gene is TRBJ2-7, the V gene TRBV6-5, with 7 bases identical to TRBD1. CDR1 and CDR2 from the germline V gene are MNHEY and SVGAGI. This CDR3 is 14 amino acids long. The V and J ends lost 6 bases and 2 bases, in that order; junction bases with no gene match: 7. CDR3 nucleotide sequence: TGTGCCAGCAGCCGCCGGGACAGCCCCTACGAGCAGTACTTC. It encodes CASSRRDSPYEQYF.

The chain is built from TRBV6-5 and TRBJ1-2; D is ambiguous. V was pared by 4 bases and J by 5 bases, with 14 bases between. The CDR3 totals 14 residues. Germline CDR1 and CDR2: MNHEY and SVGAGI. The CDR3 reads CASSSLWERYGYTF. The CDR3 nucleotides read TGTGCCAGCAGTTCCCTGTGGGAGAGGTATGGCTACACCTTC.

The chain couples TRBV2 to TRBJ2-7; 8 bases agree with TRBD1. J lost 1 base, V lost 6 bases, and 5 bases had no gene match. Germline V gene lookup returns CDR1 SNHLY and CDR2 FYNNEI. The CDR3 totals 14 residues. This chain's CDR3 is CASSEQGGSYEQYF. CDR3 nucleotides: TGTGCCAGCAGCGAACAGGGGGGATCCTACGAGCAGTACTTC.

CDR3 residues: CASSSGTSAGDTQYF. The CDR3 DNA reads TGTGCCAGCAGCTCCGGGACTAGCGCAGGAGATACGCAGTATTTT. J is TRBJ2-3 and V is TRBV7-3; 10 bases are a match to TRBD2. The CDR3 totals 15 residues. V was pared by 4 bases and J by 5 bases, with 6 bases of the junction left unmatched. CDR1 is SGHTA, CDR2 FQGTGA, per germline.

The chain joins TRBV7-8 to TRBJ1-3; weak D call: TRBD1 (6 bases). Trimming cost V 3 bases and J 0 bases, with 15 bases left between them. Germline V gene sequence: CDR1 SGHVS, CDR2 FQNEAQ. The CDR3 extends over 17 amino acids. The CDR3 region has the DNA TGTGCCAGCAGCTTGGTGCAACAGGGATTCTCTGGAAACACCATATATTTT. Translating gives CASSLVQQGFSGNTIYF.

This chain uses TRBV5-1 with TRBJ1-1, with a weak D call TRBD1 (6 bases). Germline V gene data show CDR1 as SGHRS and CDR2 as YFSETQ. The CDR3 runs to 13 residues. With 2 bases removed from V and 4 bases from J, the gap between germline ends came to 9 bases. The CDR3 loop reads CASSLTGTTEAFF. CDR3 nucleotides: TGCGCCAGCAGCTTAACAGGGACCACTGAAGCTTTCTTT.

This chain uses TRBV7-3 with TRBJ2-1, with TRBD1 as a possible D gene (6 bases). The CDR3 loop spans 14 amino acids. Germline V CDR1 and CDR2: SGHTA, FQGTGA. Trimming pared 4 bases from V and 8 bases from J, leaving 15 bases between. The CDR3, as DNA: TGTGCCAGCAGCTCGGGAACTGGGGGCCATGAGCAGTTCTTC. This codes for CASSSGTGGHEQFF.

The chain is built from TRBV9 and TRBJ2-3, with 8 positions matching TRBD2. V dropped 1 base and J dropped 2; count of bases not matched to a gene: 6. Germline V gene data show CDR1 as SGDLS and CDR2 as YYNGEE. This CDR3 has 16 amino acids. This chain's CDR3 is CASSVSGGYLTDTQYF. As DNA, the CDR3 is TGTGCCAGCAGCGTATCGGGGGGGTACCTCACAGATACGCAGTATTTT.

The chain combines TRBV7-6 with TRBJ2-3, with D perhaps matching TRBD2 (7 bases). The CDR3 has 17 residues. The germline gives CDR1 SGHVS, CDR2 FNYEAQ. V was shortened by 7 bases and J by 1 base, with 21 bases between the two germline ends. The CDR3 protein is CASTEANRGAGTDTQYF. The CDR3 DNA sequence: TGTGCCAGCACCGAGGCCAATCGGGGGGCGGGCACAGATACGCAGTATTTT.

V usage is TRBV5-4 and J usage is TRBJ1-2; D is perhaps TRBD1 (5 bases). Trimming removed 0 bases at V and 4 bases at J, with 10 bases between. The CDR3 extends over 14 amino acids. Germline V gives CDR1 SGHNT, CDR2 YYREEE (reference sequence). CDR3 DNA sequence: TGTGCCAGCAGCTTGGCACAGGATTTCTATGGCTACACCTTC. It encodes CASSLAQDFYGYTF.

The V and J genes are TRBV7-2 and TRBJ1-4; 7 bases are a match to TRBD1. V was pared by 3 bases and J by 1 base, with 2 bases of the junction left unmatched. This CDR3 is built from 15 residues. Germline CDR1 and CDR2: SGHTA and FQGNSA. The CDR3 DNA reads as TGTGCCAGCAGCTTCGACAGGGAAACTAATGAAAAACTGTTTTTT. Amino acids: CASSFDRETNEKLFF.

In nucleotides, the CDR3 is TGTGCCAGCAGCTTGTGGGGCCGGAGAATTAACTATGGCTACACCTTC. This sequence encodes CASSLWGRRINYGYTF. V gene TRBV5-6 combines with J gene TRBJ1-2, with D perhaps matching TRBD1 (5 bases). The germline V and J ends were trimmed by 1 base and 1 base, with 14 bases remaining between them. Germline assignment: CDR1 SGHDT and CDR2 YYEEEE. The CDR3 has 16 residues.

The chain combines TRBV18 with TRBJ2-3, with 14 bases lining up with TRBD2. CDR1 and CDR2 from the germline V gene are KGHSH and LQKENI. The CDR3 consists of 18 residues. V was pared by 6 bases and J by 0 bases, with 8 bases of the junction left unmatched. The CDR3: CASSLRTSGGPSTDTQYF. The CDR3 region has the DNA TGTGCCAGCTCTCTTCGGACTAGCGGGGGGCCAAGCACAGATACGCAGTATTTT.

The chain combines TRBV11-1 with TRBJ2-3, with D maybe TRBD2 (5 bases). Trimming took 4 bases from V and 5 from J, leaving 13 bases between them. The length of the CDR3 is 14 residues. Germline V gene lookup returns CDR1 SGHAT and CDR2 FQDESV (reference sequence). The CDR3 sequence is CASSSRDLLDTQYF. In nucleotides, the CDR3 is TGTGCCAGCAGCTCTCGGGATCTCCTAGATACGCAGTATTTT.

CDR3 amino acids: CASSLARRKSDTIYF. In DNA form, the CDR3 reads TGTGCCAGCAGCTTAGCCCGGAGAAAGTCCGACACCATATATTTT. The V call is TRBV7-2, the J call TRBJ1-3; D is unresolved. CDR1 and CDR2 (germline): SGHTA, FQGNSA. The CDR3 is 15 residues long. V gave up 0 bases and J gave up 8 bases, with 14 bases separating them. The entire variable domain, with the rest obtained from reference TRBV7-2 and TRBJ1-3, is as follows: GAGVSQSPSNKVTEKGKDVELRCDPISGHTALYWYRQSLGQGLEFLIYFQGNSAPDKSGLPSDRFSAERTGGSVSTLTIQRTQQEDSAVYLCASSLARRKSDTIYFGEGSWLTVV.

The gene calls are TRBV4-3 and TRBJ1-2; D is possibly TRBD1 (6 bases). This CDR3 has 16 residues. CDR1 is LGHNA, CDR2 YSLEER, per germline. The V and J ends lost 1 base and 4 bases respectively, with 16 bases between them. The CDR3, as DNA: TGCGCCAGCAGCCAAGTGTCGGGGGGCAAATTCTATGGCTACACCTTC. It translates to CASSQVSGGKFYGYTF.

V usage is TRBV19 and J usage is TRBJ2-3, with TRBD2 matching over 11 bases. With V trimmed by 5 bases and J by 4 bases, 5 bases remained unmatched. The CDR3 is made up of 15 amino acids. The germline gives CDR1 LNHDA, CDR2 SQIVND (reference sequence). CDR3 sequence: CASSLAGGYPDTQYF. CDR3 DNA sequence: TGTGCCAGTAGTCTAGCGGGAGGATACCCAGATACGCAGTATTTT.

The CDR3 reads CASSIEGYEQYF. The CDR3 nucleotides read TGTGCCAGTAGTATTGAGGGCTACGAGCAGTACTTC. The V call is TRBV19, the J call TRBJ2-7; tentative D call: TRBD2 (5 bases). The germline V gene encodes CDR1 LNHDA and CDR2 SQIVND (reference sequence). This CDR3 contains 12 residues. Deletions cut 3 bases from V and 3 bases from J, with 6 bases between.

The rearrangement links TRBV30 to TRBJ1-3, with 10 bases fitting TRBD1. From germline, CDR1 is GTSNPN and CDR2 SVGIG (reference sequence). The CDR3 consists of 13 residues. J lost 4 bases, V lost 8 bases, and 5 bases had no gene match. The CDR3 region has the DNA TGTGCCAATCCGGGACAGGGGGGAAACACCATATATTTT. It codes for CANPGQGGNTIYF. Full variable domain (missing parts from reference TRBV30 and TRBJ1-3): SQTIHQWPATLVQPVGSPLSLECTVEGTSNPNLYWYRQAAGRGLQLLFYSVGIGQISSEVPQNLSASRPQDRQFILSSKKLLLSDSGFYLCANPGQGGNTIYFGEGSWLTVV.

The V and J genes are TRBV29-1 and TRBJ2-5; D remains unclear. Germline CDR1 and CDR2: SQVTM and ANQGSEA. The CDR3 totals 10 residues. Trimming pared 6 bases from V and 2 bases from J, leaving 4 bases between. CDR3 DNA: TGCAGCGTCTTTCAAGAGACCCAGTACTTC. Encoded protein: CSVFQETQYF.

CDR3 loop: CASSSGQGGELFF. In nucleotides, the CDR3 is TGTGCCAGCAGTTCAGGACAGGGCGGGGAGCTGTTTTTT. J is TRBJ2-2 and V is TRBV28; 8 positions agree with TRBD1. CDR3 length: 13 residues. Looked up from germline, CDR1 is MDHEN and CDR2 is SYDVKM. V lost 4 bases and J lost 7; bases outside the gene matches: 2.